The next 22 T cell receptor beta chains were all read from a single sample in a study of blood T cells in healthy people across ages. Primers used in a second PCR of about 7 to 11 cycles were a sample-barcoded 5' primer and a J-beta primer mix. In TCRdb, the 5' RACE reads were re-called with MiXCR into one record per CDR3 protein. In the table there are approximately 810,000 distinct CDR3 sequences, more than 25% of which are singletons. The sequenced sample was blood. The receptor source for this set is a woman older than 75 in good health.

At least ten counts were recorded for this clonotype. This chain joins TRBV7-2 and TRBJ1-6; D possibly corresponds to TRBD1 (5 bases). With 5 bases removed from V and 5 bases from J, the gap between germline ends came to 16 bases. The CDR3 sequence is 16 residues long. The germline gives CDR1 SGHTA, CDR2 FQGNSA. CDR3 protein: CASSRTGTANNSPLHF. CDR3 DNA: TGTGCCAGCAGCCGAACTGGGACCGCTAATAATTCACCCCTCCACTTT.

This clonotype was picked up many times. The chain carries TRBV6-6 and TRBJ2-7, with 7 bases identical to TRBD1. This CDR3 has 15 amino acids. Looked up from germline, CDR1 is MNHNY and CDR2 is SVGAGI (reference sequence). V gave up 5 bases and J gave up 1 base; unmatched junction bases: 8. This chain's CDR3 is CASSNRQGRSYEQYF. The CDR3 bases are TGTGCCAGCAGTAACCGACAGGGACGTTCCTACGAGCAGTACTTC.

Concerning this clonotype: The junction departs from the called germline gene at one end, perhaps through a read error. The V and J genes are TRBV10-3 and TRBJ1-5; D is possibly TRBD1 or TRBD2 (5 bases each). The J call may be faulty, since TRBJ2-3 better matches the DNA end. The CDR3 consists of 17 residues. Germline CDR1 and CDR2: ENHRY and SYGVKD. CDR3 DNA sequence: TGCGCCATCAGTGAGTCCTCCCCGGGACGTTTAAATCAGCCCCAGTATTTT. It is translated as CAISESSPGRLNQPQYF.

To note about this clonotype: A much larger clone sits a single nucleotide away, making a read error possible. This chain uses TRBV7-2 with TRBJ2-5; D gene ambiguous. Per the germline V gene, CDR1 is SGHTA and CDR2 is FQGNSA. V was trimmed by 5 bases and J by 11 bases, leaving 27 bases between them. The CDR3 covers 16 residues. The CDR3: CASSPIGRDFKNEQYF. In DNA form, the CDR3 reads TGTGCCAGCAGCCCCATTGGGCGCGATTTCAAGAATGAGCAGTACTTC.

This clonotype showed up just a few times. Given a much more abundant clone one base away, this may be a read error. For the CDR3, the DNA is TGTGCCAGCAGTTACTCAGGCTATTACAATGAGCAGTACTTC. Its protein is CASSYSGYYNEQYF. The chain carries TRBV6-2 or TRBV6-3 and TRBJ2-1; D not certain. Gene TRBJ2-7 matches the end of the DNA better, so the J call may be wrong. Germline values: CDR1 MNHEY, CDR2 SVGEGT. The CDR3 has 14 amino acids.

This clonotype was found many times. The rearrangement links TRBV7-2 to TRBJ2-3, with 12 bases matching TRBD1. This CDR3 spans 15 amino acids. Trimming cost V 6 bases and J 6 bases; bases outside gene matches: 7. CDR1 and CDR2 from the germline V gene are SGHTA and FQGNSA. DNA of the CDR3: TGTGCCAGCAGTAGTGGGACAGGGGGCATGGATACGCAGTATTTT. This encodes CASSSGTGGMDTQYF.

This clonotype was recorded many times. The V call is TRBV6-5, the J call TRBJ2-6; unclear D gene. From germline, CDR1 is MNHEY and CDR2 SVGAGI. This CDR3 region has 15 residues. V was trimmed by 5 bases and J by 3 bases, leaving 11 bases between them. The CDR3 DNA follows: TGTGCCAGCAGTGCCGAGACACGTGGGGCCAACGTCCTGACTTTC. Residues: CASSAETRGANVLTF.

Comment on this clonotype: One junction end does not reproduce the germline sequence, and a read error may be involved. The chain has TRBV27 and TRBJ2-4, with D perhaps matching TRBD1 (5 bases). The DNA end is a closer match to TRBJ2-5, so the J assignment may be wrong. This CDR3 contains 15 residues. The germline V gene encodes CDR1 MNHEY and CDR2 SMNVEV (reference sequence). CDR3 sequence: CVSSPSAGIGETQYF. The DNA for the CDR3 is TGTGTCAGCAGCCCTTCGGCAGGGATAGGTGAGACCCAGTACTTC.

In DNA, the CDR3 is TGTGCCACCAGTGATTATCAGGGGGCGAAGTTATATATAGAGACCCAGTACTTC. It specifies CATSDYQGAKLYIETQYF. J is TRBJ2-5 and V is TRBV24-1; 8 positions match TRBD1. The CDR3 covers 18 residues. With 2 bases clipped from V and 4 bases from J, the junction kept 14 bases outside the gene matches. Germline-derived CDR1 and CDR2 are KGHDR and SFDVKD.

A remark on this clonotype: Being one base from a much bigger clone, this may be a read error. The CDR3 DNA reads TGTGCCAGCAGTTCAGATCTTCCGGGACAGGGAGGGCATGAGCAGTACTTC. Protein product: CASSSDLPGQGGHEQYF. J is TRBJ2-5 and V is TRBV6-2 or TRBV6-3; TRBD1 matches 9 bases. The CDR3 totals 17 residues. The germline V gene has CDR1 MNHEY and CDR2 SVGEGT. The junction had 20 bases not matched to a gene; V was cut back by 4 bases and J by 11 bases.

This clonotype occurred many times. The chain carries TRBV7-9 and TRBJ2-5, with 9 bases identical to TRBD2. The V gene end was trimmed by 2 bases and the J gene end by 5 bases; junction bases not matched to a gene: 9. Germline V lookup: CDR1 SEHNR, CDR2 FQNEAQ (reference sequence). The CDR3 sequence is 16 residues long. The chain's CDR3 is CASSLSPGGGAETQYF. DNA of the CDR3: TGTGCCAGCAGCTTAAGCCCTGGCGGGGGGGCCGAGACCCAGTACTTC.

Many counts were recorded for this clonotype. The chain is built from TRBV5-6 and TRBJ1-2; D may be TRBD1 (5 bases). The V end lost 2 bases, the J end lost 1 base, and 15 bases lay between the germline ends. Germline V gene data show CDR1 as SGHDT and CDR2 as YYEEEE. The CDR3 loop spans 16 amino acids. CDR3 DNA sequence: TGTGCCAGCAGCTTTTATGCCAGGGCCGATAACTATGGCTACACCTTC. As protein: CASSFYARADNYGYTF.

This clonotype has a count of ten or more. This chain uses TRBV29-1 with TRBJ2-1; 11 nucleotides line up with TRBD2. Germline V gene lookup returns CDR1 SQVTM and CDR2 ANQGSEA. The CDR3 covers 14 residues. J lost 6 bases, V lost 7 bases, and 8 bases had no gene match. CDR3 in amino acids: CSALAGGPSNEQFF. CDR3 DNA: TGCAGCGCTTTAGCGGGGGGGCCGTCCAATGAGCAGTTCTTC.

The chain links TRBV20-1 to TRBJ1-2; no firm D call. This CDR3 is 10 amino acids long. The V gene's germline CDR1 is DFQATT and CDR2 SNEGSKA (reference sequence). DNA for the CDR3: TGCAGCACACACTGGACGGGCTACACCTTC. Translation: CSTHWTGYTF.

The chain couples TRBV4-3 to TRBJ2-5; D ambiguous. This CDR3 comprises 13 residues. Germline loops: CDR1 LGHNA, CDR2 YSLEER. Trimming shortened V by 0 bases and J by 5 bases, and 7 bases separated the two germline ends. The chain's CDR3 is CASSQDHGETQYF. The CDR3, as DNA: TGCGCCAGCAGCCAAGATCATGGCGAGACCCAGTACTTC.

This clonotype was counted ten times or more. The gene calls are TRBV7-2 and TRBJ1-2, with D tentatively TRBD1 (6 bases). The CDR3 runs 14 residues. V was shortened by 1 base and J by 7 bases, with 13 bases between the two germline ends. Germline V lookup: CDR1 SGHTA, CDR2 FQGNSA. The CDR3 DNA reads as TGTGCCAGCAGCTTAGGTTGGGGGCAGGGTGGCTACACCTTC. As protein: CASSLGWGQGGYTF.

This clonotype was detected many times. This chain uses TRBV9 with TRBJ2-3; D is tentatively TRBD1 or TRBD2 (5 bases each). CDR3 length: 14 residues. V was trimmed by 0 bases and J by 6 bases, leaving 11 bases between them. The germline V gene has CDR1 SGDLS and CDR2 YYNGEE. CDR3 sequence: CASSVGGFSDTQYF. In DNA, the CDR3 is TGTGCCAGCAGCGTAGGGGGGTTCTCGGATACGCAGTATTTT.

With regard to this clonotype: This may stem from a read error, because a much larger clone lies one nucleotide away. The V gene is TRBV18, the J gene TRBJ2-5, with 9 bases aligning to TRBD1. The CDR3 length is 15 residues. The germline V gene has CDR1 KGHSH and CDR2 LQKENI. Trimming cost V 2 bases and J 11 bases; bases outside gene matches: 12. CDR3 in DNA: TGTGCCAGCTCACCAGGGACAGGGACGGGGAATGAGCAGTACTTC. Amino acid sequence: CASSPGTGTGNEQYF.

In this sample, this clonotype turned up many times. This rearrangement joins TRBV7-2 to TRBJ2-4; no firm D call. Per the germline V gene, CDR1 is SGHTA and CDR2 is FQGNSA. The length of the CDR3 is 15 residues. Trimming cost V 10 bases and J 1 base, with 17 bases left between them. CDR3 region: CATTQTTLAKNIQYF. The CDR3 nucleotides read TGTGCCACCACCCAGACAACCCTGGCCAAAAACATTCAGTACTTC.

Ten or more counts support this clonotype. The rearrangement joins TRBV12-3 or TRBV12-4 to TRBJ2-1; D may be TRBD1 (6 bases). The CDR3 contains 15 residues. V was trimmed by 3 bases and J by 10 bases, leaving 19 bases between them. Here the CDR3 reads CASSFGRRGFGEQFF. The CDR3 nucleotides are TGTGCCAGCAGTTTTGGGCGCAGGGGCTTTGGGGAGCAGTTCTTC.

This clonotype was detected many times. The chain has TRBV6-6 and TRBJ1-2; TRBD1 matches at 9 bases. This CDR3 comprises 15 residues. The junction had 8 bases not matched to a gene; V was cut back by 4 bases and J by 5 bases. Germline loops: CDR1 MNHNY, CDR2 SVGAGI (reference sequence). CDR3 residues: CASSSPDRGKYGYTF. The CDR3 DNA reads as TGTGCCAGCAGTTCCCCGGACAGGGGAAAATATGGCTACACCTTC.

To note about this clonotype: This may be a read error, as it is one base from a much larger clone. This sequence joins TRBV7-8 and TRBJ2-1; possibly TRBD1 or TRBD2 for D (6 bases each). Near its end, the DNA agrees better with TRBJ2-7, so the J call may be wrong. The CDR3 has 16 amino acids. Germline V lookup: CDR1 SGHVS, CDR2 FQNEAQ. The CDR3 region has the DNA TGTGCCAGCAGCAGAGGGGTCGGGGGCTCCTACAATGAGCAGTACTTC. This gives the protein CASSRGVGGSYNEQYF.